The 2 T cell receptor beta chains in this list originate from one sample, sequenced in a study of human T cells and chemical hapten exposure (dated by TCRdb to about 2021). What this sample's time point label stands for: pre-sensitization, week 0. Explained via the paper, the treatment or condition label denotes: therapeutic diphenylcyclopropenone sensitization with weekly scalp DPC. Unfractionated whole blood was collected in Tempus Blood RNA tubes, and total RNA was extracted from that blood. The library was built by means of RACE. The sequencer was a NextSeq 500. The raw public data were reprocessed by TCRdb itself: fastp quality trimming at Q25, MiXCR clonotype calling, in-frame beta chains only. Identical CDR3 protein sequences are pooled into one entry, listed with their most common genes and DNA. The sample table holds roughly 50,000 distinct CDR3 sequences, of which around a tenth were seen once. 9.5% to 10% of the sample rests with the top ten.

Sequences were derived from whole blood, sampled in connection with sensitization to the hapten diphenylcyclopropenone (DPC). The receptors were gathered from a woman under 40 with alopecia areata. Some clones in this sample may be carry-over from other donors' samples.

The table lists this clonotype with a few counts. The chain employs TRBV6-2 or TRBV6-3 and TRBJ2-7; TRBD1 aligns across 7 bases. CDR1 is MNHEY, CDR2 SVGEGT, per germline. V trimming: 5 bases; J trimming: 5 bases; junction bases outside the gene matches: 6. The CDR3 runs 13 residues. CDR3 sequence (DNA): TGTGCCAGCAGTGCTATAGACAGGGACGAGCAGTACTTC. The encoded protein is CASSAIDRDEQYF.

This clonotype came up a few times. The rearrangement joins TRBV20-1 to TRBJ2-1; D might be TRBD2 (6 bases). With 3 bases removed from V and 15 bases from J, the gap between germline ends came to 24 bases. This CDR3 contains 14 residues. Germline V gives CDR1 DFQATT, CDR2 SNEGSKA (reference sequence). The CDR3 protein is CSASGLARPGSLFF. The CDR3 nucleotides are TGCAGTGCTAGTGGTCTCGCTAGACCCGGGAGTTTGTTCTTC.